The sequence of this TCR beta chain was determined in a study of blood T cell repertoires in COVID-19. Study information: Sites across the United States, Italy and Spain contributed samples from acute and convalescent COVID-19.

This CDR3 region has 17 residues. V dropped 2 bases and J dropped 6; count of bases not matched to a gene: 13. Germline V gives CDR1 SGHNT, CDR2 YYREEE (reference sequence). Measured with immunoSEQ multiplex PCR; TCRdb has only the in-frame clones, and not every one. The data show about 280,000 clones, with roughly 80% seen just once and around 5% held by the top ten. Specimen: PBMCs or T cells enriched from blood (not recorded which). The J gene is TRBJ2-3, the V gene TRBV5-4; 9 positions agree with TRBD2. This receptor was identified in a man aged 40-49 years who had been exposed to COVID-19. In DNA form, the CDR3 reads TGTGCCAGCAGCTTAGGGTTCGCGCGGGAGGGCCCGGATACGCAGTATTTT. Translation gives CASSLGFAREGPDTQYF.